The text below deals with one T cell receptor (beta chain). The table came from immunoSEQ multiplex PCR; TCRdb's copy has only in-frame clones and leaves some out. The sample lists 500,000 to 850,000 clones, around 87% seen once, with about 0.0094% in the top ten. This sample was included in a study of shared T cell receptors in the human thymus. V gave up 3 bases and J gave up 2 bases; unmatched junction bases: 6. Per the germline V gene, CDR1 is SQVTM and CDR2 is ANQGSEA. The CDR3 has 16 residues. These data were also filed under a second study, of human thymus T cells. According to that study: Corrective surgery for congenital heart defects was being performed on the healthy Finnish infants who served as donors. It was from resections taken during corrective heart surgery that the thymus tissue came. Thymic and blood repertoires appeared to carry a bias in their V and J gene usage. The related literature has documented a marked overlap of thymic repertoires among unrelated individuals.

The chain couples TRBV29-1 to TRBJ2-3, with 12 bases lining up with TRBD2. The receptor comes from a boy younger than two with a congenital heart defect. The sequenced sample was thymocytes. The CDR3 sequence is CSVDKGLAGLTDTQYF. The CDR3 DNA reads as TGCAGCGTTGATAAGGGACTAGCGGGCCTCACAGATACGCAGTATTTT.